This T cell receptor beta chain was obtained from a study of identical twins (dated by TCRdb to between 2015 and 2016). In the study overall: To test whether fetal clonotypes persist, the study used deep sequencing on TCR alpha and beta repertoires from monozygotic twins, unrelated adults of various ages, and cord blood. To rule out contamination, the twin experiments were replicated at different times with different library preparation protocols. Study-level results and caveats: Out-of-frame TCR alpha sequences shared between twins showed an excess of low generation-probability sequences compared with coincidental sharing between unrelated individuals. The excess sharing between twins in beta out-of-frame sequences was weaker because fewer shared sequences reduced the signal-to-noise ratio. Invariant T cells such as MAIT and iNKT could partly confound zero-insertion analyses, although diverse VJ usage argued against such confounding for most clonotypes. Because the same donors could not be followed over many years, the conclusions relied on cross-sectional statistical analysis. Fewer insertions were carried by abundant cord blood beta clonotypes; a weaker similar trend was observed in young adult naive repertoires, while no such trend was observed in memory repertoires. In monozygotic twins, recombination models systematically underestimated out-of-frame TCR alpha sharing, but the models matched the sharing seen between unrelated individuals.

Only healthy Caucasian donors were included. The twin cohort consisted of three pairs of female monozygotic twins, all aged 18 to 29 years. CD4+ and CD8+ T cell populations were isolated with positive isolation kits from Invitrogen. The library came from 5' RACE. TCRdb records Illumina HiSeq 2000 as the sequencer. Template switching added a universal primer binding site, and the final cDNA carried a unique molecular identifier that allowed TCR cDNA molecules to be counted accurately. Specific primers in the conserved constant-segment region were used to synthesize first-strand cDNA for the TCR alpha and beta chains. To control for contamination, every cDNA library carried two barcodes: a SMART-Mk sample barcode plus Illumina barcodes. Two successive PCR steps introduced TruSeq adapter sequences along with Illumina sample barcodes. TCR alpha and beta cDNA libraries were sequenced on the Illumina HiSeq platform with custom primers. The published analysis was carried out like this. Unique molecular identifiers were extracted from raw reads with MiGEC, and CDR3 positions were determined with MiXCR. For each individual, recombination models were inferred using an EM algorithm with the repgenHMM and IGoR tools. The tcR package in R was used for shared clonotype analysis, with sharing normalized by the product of cloneset sizes. To study raw recombination without the effects of thymic and clonal selection, out-of-frame nonproductive sequences were analyzed. TCRdb redid the processing of the public reads, applying fastp at Q25 and MiXCR, and retained in-frame beta chains. Rows matching on CDR3 protein sequence are summarized as one entry with the most common DNA and genes. The V and J calls follow TCRdb's processing rather than the paper's. This sample is represented by around 510,000 distinct CDR3 sequences; over 11% of them were singletons. The biggest ten clones account for more than 0.8% of the sample.

This clonotype was seen many times. Its antigen is not yet known. The record has no base qualities; no much larger clone is one base away. This sample was also put to use in a study of yellow fever vaccine responses in identical twins. In that second paper, the authors write: The T cell response to vaccination in identical twins was reported by the authors to appear partly convergent and partly personalized. Focusing on identical twins, the study followed the T cell clones that responded to the vaccine, and did so with precision.

The sample was CD4+ T cells sorted from blood. The TCR comes from a woman aged 18-29 years in good health.

The DNA reads TGTGCCAGCAACTTTCTCGGGACAGGAGAGACCCAGTACTTC. Translated, it reads CASNFLGTGETQYF. The rearranged chain carries TRBV12-3 or TRBV12-4 and TRBJ2-5; TRBD1 aligns with 8 central bases. V is pruned by 7 bases and J by 4 bases, leaving 8 bases of the junction without a gene match. CDR3 length: 14 amino acids, cysteine to phenylalanine. This entry keeps only the CDR3 DNA: 42 bases, framed from base 1.